Sequencing of this T cell receptor beta chain was carried out in a study of chemoradiotherapy in HPV16-positive cancers. Whole-study results and caveats: Non-HPV-specific T cells did not expand in tumors during treatment, whereas candidate HPV-specific clones and E7-related motifs did.

A word on this clone: What it binds is not known.

Repertoires were sampled repeatedly during chemoradiotherapy. Sequenced by immunoSEQ multiplex PCR; TCRdb stores in-frame clones only, minus some. The sample comprises 40,000 or so clones, about 77% of which are singletons, and more than 5% rests with the top ten. V dropped 5 bases and J dropped 5; count of bases not matched to a gene: 8. Per germline, CDR1 SGHTA and CDR2 FQGNSA. This CDR3 is 14 amino acids long. The receptor comes from a human donor with HPV-associated anogenital cancer. The source material was blood, sampled from a patient who underwent chemoradiotherapy. The chain employs TRBV7-2 and TRBJ2-5; 7 bases map to TRBD1. The CDR3 protein is CASSLGQSTETQYF. CDR3 DNA: TGTGCCAGCAGCCTGGGACAGTCTACGGAGACCCAGTACTTC.